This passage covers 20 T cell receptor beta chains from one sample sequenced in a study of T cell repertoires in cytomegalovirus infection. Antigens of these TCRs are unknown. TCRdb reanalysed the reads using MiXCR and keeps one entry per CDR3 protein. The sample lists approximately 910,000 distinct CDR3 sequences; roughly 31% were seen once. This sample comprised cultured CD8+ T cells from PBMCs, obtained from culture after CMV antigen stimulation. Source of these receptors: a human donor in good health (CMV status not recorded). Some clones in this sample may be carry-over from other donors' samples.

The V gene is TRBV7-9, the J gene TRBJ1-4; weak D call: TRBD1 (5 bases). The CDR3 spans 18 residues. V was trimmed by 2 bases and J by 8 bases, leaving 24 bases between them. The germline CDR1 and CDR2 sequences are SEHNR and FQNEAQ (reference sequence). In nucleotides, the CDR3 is TGTGCCAGCAGCTTAAGATTGACGGGCCGGAACGAGGGGGAAAAACTGTTTTTT. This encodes CASSLRLTGRNEGEKLFF.

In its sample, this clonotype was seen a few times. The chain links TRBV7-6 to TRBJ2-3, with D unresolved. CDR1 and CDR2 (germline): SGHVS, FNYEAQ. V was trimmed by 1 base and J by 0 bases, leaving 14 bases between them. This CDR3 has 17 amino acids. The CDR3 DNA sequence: TGTGCCAGCAGCTTAGGAAGAAACCCACCAAGCACAGATACGCAGTATTTT. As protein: CASSLGRNPPSTDTQYF.

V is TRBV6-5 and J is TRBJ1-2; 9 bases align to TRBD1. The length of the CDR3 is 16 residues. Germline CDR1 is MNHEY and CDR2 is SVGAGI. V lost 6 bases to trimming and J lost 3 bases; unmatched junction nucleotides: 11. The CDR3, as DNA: TGTGCCAGCAGAGGACAGGGGCCCGCAGTGTACTATGGCTACACCTTC. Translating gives CASRGQGPAVYYGYTF.

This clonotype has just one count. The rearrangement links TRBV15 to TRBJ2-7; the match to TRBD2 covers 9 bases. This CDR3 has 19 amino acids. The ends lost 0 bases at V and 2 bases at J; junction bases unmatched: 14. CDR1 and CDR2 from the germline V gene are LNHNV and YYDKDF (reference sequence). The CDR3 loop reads CATSRDPPLSGSTTYEQYF. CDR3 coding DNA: TGTGCCACCAGCAGAGATCCCCCGCTTAGCGGGAGTACCACCTACGAGCAGTACTTC.

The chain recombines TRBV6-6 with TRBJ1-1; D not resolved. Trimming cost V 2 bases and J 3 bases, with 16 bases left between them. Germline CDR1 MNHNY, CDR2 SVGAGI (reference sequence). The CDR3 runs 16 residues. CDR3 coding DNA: TGTGCCAGCAGTTACGTGGTGGGCCGAGTCTACACTGAAGCTTTCTTT. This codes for CASSYVVGRVYTEAFF.

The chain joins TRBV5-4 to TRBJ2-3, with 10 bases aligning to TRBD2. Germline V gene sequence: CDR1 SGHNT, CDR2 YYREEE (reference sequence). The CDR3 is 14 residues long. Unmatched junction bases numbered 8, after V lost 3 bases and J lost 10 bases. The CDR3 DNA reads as TGTGCCAGCAGCTATCCCACTAGCGGGGTACCGCAGTATTTT. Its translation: CASSYPTSGVPQYF.

The CDR3 DNA follows: TGTGCCAGCAGACCCAACTTACCACCCCTCCACTTT. Translating gives CASRPNLPPLHF. The gene calls are TRBV6-6 and TRBJ1-6; D is unresolved. V lost 6 bases and J lost 11, with 11 bases in between. There are 12 residues in the CDR3. The germline V gene has CDR1 MNHNY and CDR2 SVGAGI (reference sequence).

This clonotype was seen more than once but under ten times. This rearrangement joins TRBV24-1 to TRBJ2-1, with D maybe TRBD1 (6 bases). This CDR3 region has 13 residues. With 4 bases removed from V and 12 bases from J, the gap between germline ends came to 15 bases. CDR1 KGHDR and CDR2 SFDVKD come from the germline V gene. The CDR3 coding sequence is TGTGCCACCAGTGAACAACCAGGGGCCGCGCAGTTCTTC. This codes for CATSEQPGAAQFF.

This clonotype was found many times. The CDR3 spells CASSLSGGASGELFF. As DNA, the CDR3 is TGTGCCAGCAGCTTGAGCGGGGGGGCCTCCGGGGAGCTGTTTTTT. The chain links TRBV7-6 to TRBJ2-2; 10 bases match TRBD2. V shed 3 bases and J 6 bases; nucleotides not matched to a gene: 4. This CDR3 is 15 amino acids long. Germline V CDR1 and CDR2: SGHVS, FNYEAQ.

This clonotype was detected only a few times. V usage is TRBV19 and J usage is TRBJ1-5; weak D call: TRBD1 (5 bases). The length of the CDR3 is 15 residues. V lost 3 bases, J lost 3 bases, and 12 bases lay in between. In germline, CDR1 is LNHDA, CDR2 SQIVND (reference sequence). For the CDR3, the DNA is TGTGCCAGTAGTATTTCGGGGCTTGCCAATCAGCCCCAGCATTTT. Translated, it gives CASSISGLANQPQHF.

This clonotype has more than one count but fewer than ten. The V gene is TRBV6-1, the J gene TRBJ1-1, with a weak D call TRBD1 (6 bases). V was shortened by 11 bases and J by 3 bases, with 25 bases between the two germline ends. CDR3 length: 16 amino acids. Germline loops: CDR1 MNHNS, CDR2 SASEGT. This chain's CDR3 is CAHRGGGFGLDTEAFF. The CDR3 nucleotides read TGTGCCCACCGAGGAGGGGGGTTTGGTTTGGACACTGAAGCTTTCTTT.

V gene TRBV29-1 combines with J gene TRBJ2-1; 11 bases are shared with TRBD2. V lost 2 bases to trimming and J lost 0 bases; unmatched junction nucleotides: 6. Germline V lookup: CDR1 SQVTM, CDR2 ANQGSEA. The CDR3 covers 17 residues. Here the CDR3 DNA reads TGCAGCGTTGAATTACTAGCGGGGGCTAGCTCCTACAATGAGCAGTTCTTC. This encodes CSVELLAGASSYNEQFF.

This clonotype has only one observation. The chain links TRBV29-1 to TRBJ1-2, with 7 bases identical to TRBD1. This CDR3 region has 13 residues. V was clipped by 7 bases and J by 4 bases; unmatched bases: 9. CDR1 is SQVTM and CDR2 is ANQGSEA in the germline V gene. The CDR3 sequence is CSALDRKVYGYTF. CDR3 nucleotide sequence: TGCAGCGCCTTGGACAGGAAAGTCTATGGCTACACCTTC.

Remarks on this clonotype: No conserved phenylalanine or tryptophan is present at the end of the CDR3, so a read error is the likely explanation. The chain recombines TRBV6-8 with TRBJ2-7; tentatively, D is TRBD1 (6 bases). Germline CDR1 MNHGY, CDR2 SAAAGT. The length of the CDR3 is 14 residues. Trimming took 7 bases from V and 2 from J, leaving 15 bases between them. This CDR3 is CASTQGLGAYEQYL. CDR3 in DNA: TGTGCCAGCACCCAGGGGCTGGGGGCCTACGAGCAGTACTTA.

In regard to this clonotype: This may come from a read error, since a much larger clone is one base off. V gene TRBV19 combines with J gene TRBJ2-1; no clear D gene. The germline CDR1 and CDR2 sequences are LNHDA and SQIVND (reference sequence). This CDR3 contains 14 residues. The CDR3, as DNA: TGTACCAGTACCTCCAGGTCTACCTACAATGAGCAGTTCTTC. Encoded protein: CTSTSRSTYNEQFF.

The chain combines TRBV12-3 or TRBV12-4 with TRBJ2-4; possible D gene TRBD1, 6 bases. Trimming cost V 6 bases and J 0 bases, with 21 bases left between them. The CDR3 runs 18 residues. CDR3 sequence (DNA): TGTGCCAGCAGCCACCGGACAGCCCAGGGGTTAGCCAAAAACATTCAGTACTTC. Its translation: CASSHRTAQGLAKNIQYF.

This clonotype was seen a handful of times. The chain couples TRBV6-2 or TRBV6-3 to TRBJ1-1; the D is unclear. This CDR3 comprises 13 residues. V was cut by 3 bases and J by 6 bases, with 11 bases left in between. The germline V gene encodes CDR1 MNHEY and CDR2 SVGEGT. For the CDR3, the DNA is TGTGCCAGCAGTTATTGGAACGGCGCTGAAGCTTTCTTT. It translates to CASSYWNGAEAFF.

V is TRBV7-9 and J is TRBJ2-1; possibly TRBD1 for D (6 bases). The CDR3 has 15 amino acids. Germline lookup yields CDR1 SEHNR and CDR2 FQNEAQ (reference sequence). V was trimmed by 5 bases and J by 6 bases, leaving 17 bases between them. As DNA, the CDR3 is TGTGCCAGCAGCCCCCGGGACATAAAACCCAATGAGCAGTTCTTC. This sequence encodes CASSPRDIKPNEQFF.

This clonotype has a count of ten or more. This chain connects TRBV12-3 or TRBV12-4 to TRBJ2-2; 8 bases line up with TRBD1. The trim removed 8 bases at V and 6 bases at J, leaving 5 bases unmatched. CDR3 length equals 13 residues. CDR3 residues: CASWDRSSGELFF. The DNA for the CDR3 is TGTGCCAGCTGGGACAGGAGTTCCGGGGAGCTGTTTTTT.

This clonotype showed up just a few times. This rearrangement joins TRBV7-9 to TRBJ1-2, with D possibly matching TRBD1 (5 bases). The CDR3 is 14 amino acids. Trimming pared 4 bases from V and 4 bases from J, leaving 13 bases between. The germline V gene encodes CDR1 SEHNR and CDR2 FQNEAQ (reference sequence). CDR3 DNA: TGTGCCAGCAGCTCCTCGGGACTCACCTATGGCTACACCTTC. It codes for CASSSSGLTYGYTF.